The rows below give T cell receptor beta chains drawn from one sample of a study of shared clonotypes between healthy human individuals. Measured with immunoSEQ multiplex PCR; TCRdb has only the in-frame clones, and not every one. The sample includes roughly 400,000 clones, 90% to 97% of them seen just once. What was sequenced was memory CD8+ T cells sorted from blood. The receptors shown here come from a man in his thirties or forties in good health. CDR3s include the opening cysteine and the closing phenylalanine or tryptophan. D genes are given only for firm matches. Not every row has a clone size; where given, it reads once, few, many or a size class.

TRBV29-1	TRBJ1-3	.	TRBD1	CSVEGRGVGNTIYF	TGCAGCGTTGAAGGCAGGGGGGTTGGAAACACCATATATTTT
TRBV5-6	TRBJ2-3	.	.	CASSSQGTDTQYF	TGTGCCAGCAGCTCCCAGGGCACAGATACGCAGTATTTT
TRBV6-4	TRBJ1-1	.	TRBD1	CASSDPTTGGGNTEAFF	TGTGCCAGCAGTGACCCAACCACAGGGGGCGGGAACACTGAAGCTTTCTTT
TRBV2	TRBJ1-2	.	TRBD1	CASSTGVNYGYTF	TGTGCCAGCAGTACAGGGGTCAACTATGGCTACACCTTC
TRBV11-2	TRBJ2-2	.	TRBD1	CASSLVRTGGGELFF	TGTGCCAGCAGCTTAGTCAGGACAGGAGGCGGGGAGCTGTTTTTT
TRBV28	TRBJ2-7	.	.	CASSPGRFSYEQYF	TGTGCCAGCAGTCCGGGACGGTTCTCCTACGAGCAGTACTTC
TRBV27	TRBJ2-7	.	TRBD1	CASSSTGSLHEQYF	TGTGCCAGCAGTTCGACAGGGAGCCTGCACGAGCAGTACTTC
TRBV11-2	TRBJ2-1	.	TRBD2	CASSFSGSKNNEQFF	TGTGCCAGCAGCTTTAGCGGGAGCAAAAACAATGAGCAGTTCTTC
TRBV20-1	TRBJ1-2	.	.	CSASSSRGYTF	TGCAGTGCTAGTTCAAGTCGGGGCTACACCTTC
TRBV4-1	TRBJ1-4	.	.	CASSQVISEKLFF	TGCGCCAGCAGCCAAGTGATAAGTGAAAAACTGTTTTTT
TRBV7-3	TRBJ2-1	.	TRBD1	CASSKPGQGANNEQFF	TGTGCCAGCAGCAAGCCGGGACAGGGGGCGAACAATGAGCAGTTCTTC
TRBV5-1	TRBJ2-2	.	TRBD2	CASNRDYANTGELFF	TGCGCCAGCAACCGGGACTACGCGAACACCGGGGAGCTGTTTTTT
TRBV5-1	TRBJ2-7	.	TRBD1	CASSLDVSRGLNEQYF	TGCGCCAGCAGCTTGGACGTTAGCAGGGGGCTCAACGAGCAGTACTTC
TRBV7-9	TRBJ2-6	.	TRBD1	CASSIDRAPGANVLTF	TGTGCCAGCAGCATCGACAGGGCACCGGGGGCCAACGTCCTGACTTTC
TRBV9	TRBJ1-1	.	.	CASSPRAEKLPTEAFF	TGTGCCAGCAGCCCGAGGGCAGAAAAACTTCCCACTGAAGCTTTCTTT
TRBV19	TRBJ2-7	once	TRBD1	CASSPGTGPFYEQYF	TGTGCCAGTAGTCCCGGGACAGGTCCTTTCTACGAGCAGTACTTC
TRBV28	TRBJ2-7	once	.	CASSLWGSGSSYEQYF	TGTGCCAGCAGTTTATGGGGGTCGGGTTCCTCCTACGAGCAGTACTTC
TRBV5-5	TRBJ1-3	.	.	CASGGSGNTIYF	TGTGCCAGCGGGGGATCCGGAAACACCATATATTTT